This entry concerns a single TCR beta chain. Its antigen is not known. CDR3 length: 13 amino acids. CDR1 and CDR2 (germline): KGHDR, SFDVKD. The trim removed 9 bases at V and 2 bases at J, leaving 2 bases unmatched. TCR beta VDJ and CDR3 profiles were obtained from a genomic DNA template. MiXCR was run by TCRdb on the reads, yielding one entry per CDR3 protein. The sample has tens of thousands of distinct CDR3 sequences, roughly 70% seen once. The sample is drawn from a study of CD8+CD57+ T cells in acquired aplastic anemia. The wider study: Average DNA yield from sorted CD4+ and CD8+ cells was about 3 ug.

Only patients with CD8+CD57+ cell expansion on flow cytometry were chosen for sequencing. General study points: It was found that 25 to 35 CD8+ CDR3 sequences were shared between patients and controls.

V gene TRBV24-1 combines with J gene TRBJ2-3; 9 nucleotides line up with TRBD1. Sequenced sample: sorted CD4+, CD8+, or CD8+CD57+ T cells (not recorded which) from PBMCs. The receptor's source is a human donor with aplastic anemia. The CDR3, as DNA: TGTGCCACCGGACAGGGGACCACAGATACGCAGTATTTT. Amino acid sequence: CATGQGTTDTQYF.